This T cell receptor beta chain was obtained from a study of cytomegalovirus exposure and HLA in healthy donors. Amplification used 60 Vbeta primers and 13 Jbeta primers. The method was immunoSEQ multiplex PCR; TCRdb's version includes in-frame clones alone and lacks a portion of them. Among 200,000 to 250,000 clones listed, about 89% were seen once. The germline V gene encodes CDR1 LGHNA and CDR2 YSLEER. V lost 0 bases and J 7 bases, leaving 7 bases between the germline ends. The CDR3 loop spans 13 amino acids. This receptor was identified in a woman aged 18-30 years in good health and CMV-seronegative. The chain couples TRBV4-3 to TRBJ1-5; D gene unclear. Sequencing input: PBMCs. The CDR3 region is CASSQDPSQPQHF. CDR3 bases: TGCGCCAGCAGCCAAGATCCGTCCCAGCCCCAGCATTTT.